These 27 T cell receptor beta chains originate from one sample sequenced in a study of T cells of healthy individuals. TCRdb independently ran MiXCR on the 5' RACE reads; one entry per CDR3 protein. The sample includes about 100,000 distinct CDR3 sequences, around 17% seen only once; the top ten take 6.2%. All receptors come from a human donor in good health.

The chain recombines TRBV6-5 with TRBJ1-1; TRBD1 might be the D (6 bases). Trimming cost V 2 bases and J 1 base, with 8 bases left between them. The CDR3 is 14 residues long. Germline CDR1 is MNHEY and CDR2 is SVGAGI. CDR3 DNA: TGTGCCAGCAGTTACGACAGGAGGAACACTGAAGCTTTCTTT. Its translation is CASSYDRRNTEAFF.

V usage is TRBV4-3 and J usage is TRBJ2-7; TRBD2 agrees at 7 bases. V lost 0 bases and J lost 2; bases outside the gene matches: 13. CDR3 length: 18 residues. From germline, CDR1 is LGHNA and CDR2 YSLEER. The CDR3 region has the DNA TGCGCCAGCAGCCAAGATATTGTCGGGGGGATCGGGGCCTACGAGCAGTACTTC. This translates into CASSQDIVGGIGAYEQYF.

This clonotype was recorded many times. This rearrangement joins TRBV15 to TRBJ1-2; 8 bases are shared with TRBD1. Germline CDR1 LNHNV, CDR2 YYDKDF (reference sequence). V was pared by 6 bases and J by 5 bases, with 11 bases of the junction left unmatched. CDR3 size: 15 residues. The chain's CDR3 is CATSNRLQGGYGYTF. Here the CDR3 DNA reads TGTGCCACCAGTAATCGTTTACAGGGGGGTTATGGCTACACCTTC.

This clonotype was recorded a few times. V is TRBV20-1 and J is TRBJ2-7; 7 bases match TRBD1. V shed 3 bases and J 2 bases; nucleotides not matched to a gene: 7. Per germline, CDR1 DFQATT and CDR2 SNEGSKA (reference sequence). The CDR3 runs to 14 residues. The DNA for the CDR3 is TGCAGTGCTAGTCGGGACAGCCAGACCTACGAGCAGTACTTC. Protein product: CSASRDSQTYEQYF.

The rearrangement uses TRBV4-1 and TRBJ2-5; maybe TRBD2 (5 bases). V lost 1 base, J lost 7 bases, and 10 bases lay in between. CDR1 and CDR2 (germline): MGHRA, YSYEKL. The CDR3 consists of 13 residues. As DNA, the CDR3 is TGCGCCAGCAGCCAAGGAGCGGATGGGACCCAGTACTTC. This gives the protein CASSQGADGTQYF.

This clonotype has only a few counts. In DNA form, the CDR3 reads TGTGCCAGCAGGTCCGGTAGCGCAGATACGCAGTATTTT. Its translation: CASRSGSADTQYF. The rearrangement joins TRBV27 to TRBJ2-3, with D tentatively TRBD2 (5 bases). Trimming stripped 6 bases from V and 4 bases from J, with 11 bases between. Looked up from germline, CDR1 is MNHEY and CDR2 is SMNVEV (reference sequence). CDR3 length: 13 residues.

This chain uses TRBV6-5 with TRBJ1-3; D is unclear. Germline CDR1 is MNHEY and CDR2 is SVGAGI. This CDR3 spans 12 amino acids. Trimming pared 2 bases from V and 5 bases from J, leaving 4 bases between. The CDR3 spells CASSYNRNTIYF. The CDR3 DNA reads TGTGCCAGCAGTTACAACAGAAACACCATATATTTT.

This clonotype has only one observation. This chain connects TRBV7-8 to TRBJ2-2; a possible D gene is TRBD1 (5 bases). The length of the CDR3 is 14 residues. In germline, CDR1 is SGHVS, CDR2 FQNEAQ. V was pared by 5 bases and J by 2 bases, with 9 bases between. Here the CDR3 reads CASSPTVNTGELFF. CDR3 coding DNA: TGTGCCAGCAGCCCGACAGTTAACACCGGGGAGCTGTTTTTT.

The chain uses TRBV7-9 and TRBJ2-1, with 10 nucleotides matching TRBD1. CDR3 length: 14 amino acids. Per germline, CDR1 SEHNR and CDR2 FQNEAQ (reference sequence). V gave up 5 bases and J gave up 7 bases; unmatched junction bases: 5. CDR3 DNA sequence: TGTGCCAGCAGCCCCCGACAGGGGGCAAATGAGCAGTTCTTC. It yields the protein CASSPRQGANEQFF.

This clonotype occurred many times. V gene TRBV6-6 combines with J gene TRBJ2-2; 7 bases line up with TRBD2. This CDR3 is built from 14 residues. V gave up 10 bases and J gave up 0 bases; unmatched junction bases: 5. Per the germline V gene, CDR1 is MNHNY and CDR2 is SVGAGI (reference sequence). The CDR3 loop reads CANKRESNTGELFF. DNA of the CDR3: TGTGCCAACAAGCGGGAATCGAACACCGGGGAGCTGTTTTTT.

This clonotype was counted between two and nine times. This chain uses TRBV20-1 with TRBJ1-5, with D hard to call. CDR3 size: 13 residues. The V end lost 5 bases, the J end lost 4 bases, and 12 bases lay between the germline ends. The germline CDR1 and CDR2 sequences are DFQATT and SNEGSKA (reference sequence). CDR3 residues: CSALTASNQPQHF. The CDR3 DNA sequence: TGCAGTGCTCTTACAGCGAGTAATCAGCCCCAGCATTTT.

The chain recombines TRBV10-3 with TRBJ2-5; 9 bases line up with TRBD2. The CDR3 covers 15 residues. Germline trimming cut 4 bases from V and 4 bases from J; bases unmatched to any gene: 7. From germline, CDR1 is ENHRY and CDR2 SYGVKD. The CDR3 region is CAISVLGGGAETQYF. The DNA for the CDR3 is TGTGCCATCAGTGTTCTAGGCGGGGGGGCAGAGACCCAGTACTTC.

This clonotype was recorded at least ten times. The chain links TRBV19 to TRBJ1-5; 7 bases match TRBD1. The CDR3 totals 14 residues. V lost 5 bases to trimming and J lost 5 bases; unmatched junction nucleotides: 6. Germline V gene data show CDR1 as LNHDA and CDR2 as SQIVND (reference sequence). The CDR3 protein is CASSLRDRDQPQHF. CDR3 DNA: TGTGCCAGTAGTCTCCGGGACAGAGATCAGCCCCAGCATTTT.

CDR3: CASSHQLEQQQFF. DNA of the CDR3: TGTGCCAGCAGTCACCAGCTCGAACAACAGCAGTTCTTC. The chain recombines TRBV6-2 or TRBV6-3 with TRBJ2-1, with no clear D. The V end lost 5 bases, the J end lost 11 bases, and 16 bases lay between the germline ends. Germline assignment: CDR1 MNHEY and CDR2 SVGEGT. The CDR3 sequence is 13 residues long.

This clonotype was seen repeatedly, ten times or more. The chain uses TRBV25-1 and TRBJ2-7; 14 nucleotides line up with TRBD2. Germline assignment: CDR1 MGHDK and CDR2 SYGVNS. This CDR3 region has 16 residues. Trimming cost V 3 bases and J 5 bases; bases outside gene matches: 6. CDR3 protein: CASSDGTSGSMHEQYF. CDR3 bases: TGTGCCAGCAGTGATGGGACTAGCGGGAGTATGCACGAGCAGTACTTC.

This clonotype was recorded at least ten times. The gene calls are TRBV13 and TRBJ1-2; 9 bases match TRBD1. Trimming cost V 5 bases and J 6 bases; bases outside gene matches: 7. The germline gives CDR1 PRHDT, CDR2 FYEKMQ (reference sequence). The CDR3 totals 14 residues. The CDR3, as DNA: TGTGCCAGCAGCCGAGGGGGACAGGGTAATGGCTACACCTTC. Translated: CASSRGGQGNGYTF.

The rearrangement joins TRBV9 to TRBJ1-5, with 9 bases aligning to TRBD1. The CDR3 runs to 16 residues. Trimming took 3 bases from V and 1 from J; bases not matched to a gene: 5. The germline CDR1 and CDR2 sequences are SGDLS and YYNGEE. Here the CDR3 reads CASSATGTGSNQPQHF. The CDR3 DNA follows: TGTGCCAGCAGCGCAACCGGGACAGGGAGCAATCAGCCCCAGCATTTT. Complete variable domain (other parts from reference TRBV9 and TRBJ1-5): DSGVTQTPKHLITATGQRVTLRCSPRSGDLSVYWYQQSLDQGLQFLIQYYNGEERAKGNILERFSAQQFPDLHSELNLSSLELGDSALYFCASSATGTGSNQPQHFGDGTRLSIL.

J is TRBJ1-1 and V is TRBV6-5; TRBD1 agrees at 8 bases. The germline V gene encodes CDR1 MNHEY and CDR2 SVGAGI. The CDR3 has 14 amino acids. The J segment lost 1 base and the V segment lost 4 bases, leaving 2 bases of the junction unmatched. The CDR3 spells CASSWTGPNTEAFF. In nucleotides, the CDR3 is TGTGCCAGCAGTTGGACAGGGCCGAACACTGAAGCTTTCTTT.

The chain employs TRBV20-1 and TRBJ1-6; D is possibly TRBD1 (6 bases). Trimming left V 3 bases short and J 10 bases short, with 16 bases between. The germline gives CDR1 DFQATT, CDR2 SNEGSKA (reference sequence). The CDR3 totals 14 residues. CDR3 coding DNA: TGCAGTGCTAGGGAGAACAGGGTTTGGTCACCCCTCCACTTT. As protein: CSARENRVWSPLHF.

This clonotype has more than one count but fewer than ten. The V and J genes are TRBV4-3 and TRBJ1-1; TRBD1 agrees at 8 bases. CDR3 length: 18 residues. The V gene end was trimmed by 1 base and the J gene end by 4 bases; junction bases not matched to a gene: 14. Germline CDR1 reads LGHNA; CDR2 reads YSLEER. The DNA for the CDR3 is TGCGCCAGCAGCCAAGCGGTCGGGTTTAGCAGGGGGCTCACTGAAGCTTTCTTT. Protein: CASSQAVGFSRGLTEAFF.

This clonotype showed up just a few times. This chain connects TRBV4-3 to TRBJ2-7; D call uncertain. V gave up 0 bases and J gave up 3 bases, with 9 bases separating them. Germline V gene lookup returns CDR1 LGHNA and CDR2 YSLEER. The CDR3 loop spans 14 amino acids. The CDR3 DNA sequence: TGCGCCAGCAGCCAAGATGAGATGGACTACGAGCAGTACTTC. The encoded protein is CASSQDEMDYEQYF.

This clonotype was observed a handful of times. V gene TRBV7-9 combines with J gene TRBJ2-7; unclear D gene. In germline, CDR1 is SEHNR, CDR2 FQNEAQ (reference sequence). This CDR3 spans 12 amino acids. V was trimmed by 5 bases and J by 0 bases, leaving 5 bases between them. CDR3 loop: CASSLTSYEQYF. CDR3 DNA: TGTGCCAGCAGCCTCACCTCCTACGAGCAGTACTTC.

The chain combines TRBV3-1 with TRBJ2-5; 13 bases are a match to TRBD2. The germline CDR1 and CDR2 sequences are LGHDT and YNNKEL (reference sequence). V shed 3 bases and J 2 bases; nucleotides not matched to a gene: 3. The CDR3 consists of 16 residues. The CDR3 DNA reads as TGTGCCAGCAGCCAGGGACTAGCGGGATTACAAGAGACCCAGTACTTC. Amino acids: CASSQGLAGLQETQYF.

This clonotype was seen more than once but under ten times. This chain connects TRBV28 to TRBJ2-1; no clear D gene. This CDR3 contains 11 residues. CDR1 and CDR2 (germline): MDHEN, SYDVKM. V was pared by 5 bases and J by 10 bases, with 9 bases between. The CDR3 sequence is CASSPPYEQFF. CDR3 DNA sequence: TGTGCCAGCAGTCCCCCGTACGAGCAGTTCTTC.

This clonotype was observed a few times. The chain joins TRBV6-1 to TRBJ2-5, with D uncertain. The CDR3 covers 14 residues. Germline CDR1 MNHNS, CDR2 SASEGT. V lost 6 bases, J lost 3 bases, and 14 bases lay in between. As DNA, the CDR3 is TGTGCCAGCAGCCCCCCTGGACGGAAAGAGACCCAGTACTTC. The encoded protein is CASSPPGRKETQYF.

This chain uses TRBV4-2 with TRBJ2-3; 10 nucleotides agree with TRBD1. The CDR3 covers 16 residues. From germline, CDR1 is LGHNA and CDR2 YNFKEQ. With V trimmed by 3 bases and J by 4 bases, 7 bases remained unmatched. CDR3 sequence (DNA): TGTGCCAGCAGCCACCGGGACAGGGGTCGGGCAGATACGCAGTATTTT. Translating gives CASSHRDRGRADTQYF.

The chain recombines TRBV7-2 with TRBJ2-1; 7 bases agree with TRBD1. Germline CDR1 reads SGHTA; CDR2 reads FQGNSA. The CDR3 has 15 amino acids. V shed 5 bases and J 4 bases; nucleotides not matched to a gene: 8. CDR3 protein: CASSRGQTGYNEQFF. The CDR3 nucleotides read TGTGCCAGCAGCCGGGGTCAGACAGGGTACAATGAGCAGTTCTTC.